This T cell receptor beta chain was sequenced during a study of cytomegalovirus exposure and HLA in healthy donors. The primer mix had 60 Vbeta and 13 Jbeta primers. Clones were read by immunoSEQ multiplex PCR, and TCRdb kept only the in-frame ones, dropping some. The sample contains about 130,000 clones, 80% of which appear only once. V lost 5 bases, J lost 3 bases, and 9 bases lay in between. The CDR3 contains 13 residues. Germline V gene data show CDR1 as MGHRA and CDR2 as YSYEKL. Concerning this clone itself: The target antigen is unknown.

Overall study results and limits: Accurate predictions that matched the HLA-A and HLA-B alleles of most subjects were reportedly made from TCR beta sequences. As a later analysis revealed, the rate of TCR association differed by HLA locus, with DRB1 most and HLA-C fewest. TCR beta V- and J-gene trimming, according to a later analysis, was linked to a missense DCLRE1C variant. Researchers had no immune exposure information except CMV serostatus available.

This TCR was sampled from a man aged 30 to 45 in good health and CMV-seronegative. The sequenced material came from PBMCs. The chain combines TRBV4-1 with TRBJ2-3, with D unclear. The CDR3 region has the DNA TGCGCCAGCAGCGAACAGAAAACAGATACGCAGTATTTT. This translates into CASSEQKTDTQYF.